The TCR beta chain under discussion was sequenced for a study of identifying expanded T cells in peripheral blood (dated by TCRdb to the late 2010s). As for the study more broadly: Four technical replicates, made by sequencing separate aliquots from the same pool of genomic DNA, were compared pairwise.

The trim is 0 bases for V and 0 bases for J, with a gap of 2 bases between the germline ends. The CDR3 starts with the cysteine, ends with the phenylalanine, and has 13 residues. Of the read, only the CDR3 DNA is kept; its 39 bases are in frame from base 1. The germline V gene (reference sequence) provides CDR1 LNHNV and CDR2 YYDKDF. During the collection period, no infections or other immune events were recorded for the healthy donors. Blood repertoires from healthy donors were used as a training cohort for calibrating time-dependent variance in a beta-binomial model of differential abundance of T-cell clones. The training cohort was composed of roughly 10 healthy donors, 3 female and 7 male. Donor ages ranged from about 29 to 70 years, with an average of 43 years. Whole blood was collected from each healthy donor at three time points spaced two to three weeks apart and obtained from a commercial supplier. Genomic DNA was extracted from unsorted whole blood for immunosequencing.

As regards this clone: The antigen this receptor binds is unknown. No per-base quality is available; no much larger clone lies one base away.

TCRbeta CDR3 regions were profiled with the immunoSEQ Assay using bias-controlled multiplex PCR amplification of genomic DNA. In the authors' own workflow: To quantify the absolute abundance of each unique TCRbeta CDR3 region, the sequences were collapsed and filtered. Differential abundance was tested with two models: a binomial (Fisher-equivalent) model and a beta-binomial model that adds time-dependent variance fitted from healthy donors. Clones with fewer than 5 combined templates were removed, and a clone was called differentially abundant if the clone's Benjamini-Hochberg FDR was below 0.01. The form v = (b*log(k)+a)^2 was used to model beta-binomial variance as a function of total template count across the two samples. The table comes from immuneACCESS by way of TCRdb, which keeps in-frame sequences with V and J called. Part of the clones is missing from these tables; in studies checked, under half for an unresolved V gene and the rest for unknown reasons. That table gives V, J and clone size, and the DNA gave D and trimming. Here the sample has 100,000 or so clones; approximately 90% occur a single time. The top ten clonotypes cover roughly 13% of the sample.

What the study reported, not specific to this receptor: Across all healthy donors, variance in clone template counts between roughly two-week samples was found to increase significantly with total template count. Both the number of clones called differentially abundant and the false-positive rate were significantly reduced by the beta-binomial model across all healthy-donor time intervals. The authors expected that biological variance in healthy repertoires might rise further over much longer intervals, such as months to years. The binomial model flagged approximately 1.2 differentially abundant clones between technical replicates, compared with roughly 17 over around two weeks and 19 to 20 over about 4 weeks.

The sample was blood. Here the chain combines TRBV15 and TRBJ1-1; no D gene is confidently identified. This clonotype was sampled from a person aged 18-70 years in good health. CDR3 protein: CATSREVNTEAFF. The base sequence is TGTGCCACCAGCAGAGAAGTGAACACTGAAGCTTTCTTT.